A selection of T cell receptor beta chains follows, all from one sample in a study of identical twins. TCRdb reanalysed the 5' RACE reads using MiXCR and keeps one entry per CDR3 protein. The table records around 570,000 distinct CDR3 sequences, around 9.6% of them present only once. A further study also used this sample, focusing on yellow fever vaccine responses in identical twins.

The sequenced sample was PBMCs. The receptor source for this set is a woman aged 18-35 years in good health. The CDR3 runs from the conserved cysteine through the conserved F or W. A D gene is named only where the DNA matches it firmly. The listing skips clone size in some rows; elsewhere it reads once, few, many or a size class.

J: TRBJ2-7; size: many; V: TRBV7-9; D: -; CDR3: CASSFFERDGTYEQYF; DNA: TGTGCCAGCAGCTTTTTCGAACGGGACGGAACCTACGAGCAGTACTTC
J: TRBJ2-1; size: many; V: TRBV10-3; D: -; CDR3: CAISGLGDLYNEQFF; DNA: TGTGCCATCAGTGGGCTAGGGGACCTCTACAATGAGCAGTTCTTC
J: TRBJ1-5; size: many; V: TRBV3-1; D: TRBD1; CDR3: CASSQAGATGVNQPQHF; DNA: TGTGCCAGCAGCCAGGCTGGCGCGACAGGGGTCAATCAGCCCCAGCATTTT
J: TRBJ2-7; size: many; V: TRBV6-1; D: TRBD1; CDR3: CASSEHFGTGVEQYF; DNA: TGTGCCAGCAGTGAACATTTCGGGACAGGGGTCGAGCAGTACTTC
J: TRBJ2-1; size: many; V: TRBV27; D: -; CDR3: CASSMTSGAYNEQFF; DNA: TGTGCCAGCAGTATGACCTCCGGTGCCTACAATGAGCAGTTCTTC
J: TRBJ2-1; size: -; V: TRBV10-2; D: -; CDR3: CASSVQGPYNEQFF; DNA: TGCGCCAGCAGTGTCCAGGGGCCCTACAATGAGCAGTTCTTC
J: TRBJ1-1; size: many; V: TRBV2; D: TRBD1; CDR3: CASSDRGGSEAFF; DNA: TGTGCCAGCAGTGATAGAGGGGGCTCTGAAGCTTTCTTT
J: TRBJ2-3; size: few; V: TRBV11-2; D: -; CDR3: CASTPGGLNPATDTQYF; DNA: TGTGCCAGCACCCCAGGGGGGCTCAACCCCGCCACAGATACGCAGTATTTT
J: TRBJ2-2; size: -; V: TRBV11-2; D: TRBD1; CDR3: CASNTRGKSGELFF; DNA: TGTGCCAGCAATACCAGGGGGAAGAGCGGGGAGCTGTTTTTT
J: TRBJ2-1; size: few; V: TRBV7-9; D: -; CDR3: CASSLGGSGHEQFF; DNA: TGTGCCAGCAGCTTAGGCGGGTCTGGGCATGAGCAGTTCTTC
J: TRBJ2-1; size: -; V: TRBV5-1; D: TRBD2; CDR3: CASSSPRGECLF; DNA: TGCGCCAGCAGCTCCCCTCGGGGGGAATGTCTCTTC
J: TRBJ2-7; size: few; V: TRBV6-1; D: TRBD1; CDR3: CASRVRDRTYEQYF; DNA: TGTGCCAGCAGGGTCCGGGACAGAACCTACGAGCAGTACTTC
J: TRBJ2-2; size: -; V: TRBV10-3; D: -; CDR3: CAIRPPSGGIGELFF; DNA: TGTGCCATCAGGCCCCCGTCGGGGGGCATCGGGGAGCTGTTTTTT
J: TRBJ2-1; size: -; V: TRBV25-1; D: TRBD1; CDR3: CASSETGTGYNEQFF; DNA: TGTGCCAGCAGTGAAACCGGGACAGGGTACAATGAGCAGTTCTTC
J: TRBJ2-1; size: many; V: TRBV9; D: TRBD2; CDR3: CASSATTSGTRYNEQFF; DNA: TGTGCCAGCAGCGCAACGACTAGCGGGACCCGCTACAATGAGCAGTTCTTC
J: TRBJ2-5; size: -; V: TRBV3-1; D: -; CDR3: CASSRPSGETQYF; DNA: TGTGCCAGCAGCCGGCCCTCGGGGGAGACCCAGTACTTC
J: TRBJ1-1; size: many; V: TRBV28; D: -; CDR3: CASSLGHMNTEAFF; DNA: TGTGCCAGCAGCCTGGGACATATGAACACTGAAGCTTTCTTT
J: TRBJ2-2; size: many; V: TRBV4-3; D: TRBD1; CDR3: CASSQDVQGARELFF; DNA: TGCGCCAGCAGCCAAGATGTGCAGGGGGCCCGGGAGCTGTTTTTT
J: TRBJ2-1; size: -; V: TRBV12-5; D: TRBD2; CDR3: CASMAPPGLAGYNEQFF; DNA: TGTGCTAGTATGGCGCCCCCGGGACTAGCGGGATACAATGAGCAGTTCTTC
J: TRBJ1-4; size: few; V: TRBV6-5; D: TRBD1; CDR3: CASSYSLGQGWGKLFF; DNA: TGTGCCAGCAGTTATTCCTTGGGACAGGGGTGGGGAAAACTGTTTTTT